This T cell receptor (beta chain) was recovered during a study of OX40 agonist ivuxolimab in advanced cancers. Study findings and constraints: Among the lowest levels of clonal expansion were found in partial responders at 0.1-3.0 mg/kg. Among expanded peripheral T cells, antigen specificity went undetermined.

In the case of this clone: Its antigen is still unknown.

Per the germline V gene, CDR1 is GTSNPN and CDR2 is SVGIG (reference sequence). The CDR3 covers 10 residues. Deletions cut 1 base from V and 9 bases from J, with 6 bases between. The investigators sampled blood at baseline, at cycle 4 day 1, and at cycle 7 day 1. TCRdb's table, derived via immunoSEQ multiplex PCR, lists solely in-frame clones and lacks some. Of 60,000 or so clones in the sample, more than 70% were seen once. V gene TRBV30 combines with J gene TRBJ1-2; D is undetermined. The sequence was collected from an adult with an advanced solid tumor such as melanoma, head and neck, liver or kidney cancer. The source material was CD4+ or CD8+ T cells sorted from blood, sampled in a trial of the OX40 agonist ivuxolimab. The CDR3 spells CAWSAGSYTF. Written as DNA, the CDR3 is TGTGCCTGGAGTGCGGGGAGCTACACCTTC.